The clone carrying this TCR beta chain was found a few times. Its specificity is unknown. The data originate from a study of blood T cells in healthy people across ages. Overall study findings and caveats: The long-lived group displayed more naive CD4+ cells, plus higher diversity, than the aged donors did.

Sample-barcoded 5' priming and a J-beta primer mix drove a second PCR of roughly 7 to 11 cycles. TCRdb itself ran the 5' RACE reads through MiXCR, one entry per CDR3 protein. The repertoire has 1.4 million or so distinct CDR3 sequences, under 55% of them found once; the top ten carry about 4.1%. V was cut by 4 bases and J by 3 bases, with 10 bases left in between. CDR3 length: 13 residues. Germline CDR1 is MNHEY and CDR2 is SVGEGT. The clonotype originates from a woman aged 18-30 years in good health. Specimen: blood. This sequence joins TRBV6-2 or TRBV6-3 and TRBJ2-7; no clear D gene. The CDR3 DNA is TGTGCCAGCAGTTCCGGACCCAACTACGAGCAGTACTTC. As protein: CASSSGPNYEQYF.